This TCR beta chain was identified during a study of CD8+CD57+ T cells in acquired aplastic anemia. Study-wide points: CD8+CD57+ cells in patients trailed total CD4+ and CD8+ pools in diversity. Shared by patients and controls, some 29 CD8+ CDR3s were abundant in patients. The CD8+ Simpson's diversity of patients and controls was not significantly different.

Germline loops: CDR1 SGDLS, CDR2 YYNGEE. V dropped 7 bases and J dropped 8; count of bases not matched to a gene: 9. The CDR3 runs 13 residues. Only a few counts were recorded for this clonotype. Its antigen is as yet unknown. The authors sequenced patients whose flow cytometry had shown CD8+CD57+ cell expansion. Both TCR beta VDJ combination and CDR3 sequence profiling were carried out. Genomic DNA was the template for this profiling. TCRdb redid the calling of the reads with MiXCR, one entry per CDR3 protein. The table lists about 20,000 distinct CDR3 sequences, 30% to 40% of them singletons. This clonotype was sampled from a human donor with aplastic anemia. The specimen sequenced was CD8+CD57+ T cells sorted from PBMCs. Subset in this sample: bead-enriched CD8+CD57+ effector memory T cells from SAA patients. This chain uses TRBV9 with TRBJ1-2; 9 bases map to TRBD1. The DNA for the CDR3 is TGTGCCAGCGGACCGGACAGGGGATTAGGCTACACCTTC. This codes for CASGPDRGLGYTF.